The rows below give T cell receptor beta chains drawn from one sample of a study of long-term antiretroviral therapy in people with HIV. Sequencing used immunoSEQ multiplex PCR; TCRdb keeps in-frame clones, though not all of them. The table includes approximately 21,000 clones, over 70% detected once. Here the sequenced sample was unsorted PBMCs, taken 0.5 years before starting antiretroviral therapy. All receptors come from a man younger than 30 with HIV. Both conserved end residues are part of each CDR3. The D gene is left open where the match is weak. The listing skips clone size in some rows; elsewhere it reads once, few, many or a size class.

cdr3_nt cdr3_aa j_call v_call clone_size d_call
TGTGCCACCAGTCCGACAGGTATGAACACTGAAGCTTTCTTT CATSPTGMNTEAFF TRBJ1-1 TRBV15 few -
TGTGCCAGCAGCTCGCCTCTAGCGGGAGATTTCGGGTCCTACGAGCAGTACTTC CASSSPLAGDFGSYEQYF TRBJ2-7 TRBV5-4 - TRBD2
TGTGCCAGCAGCTTGGCGCAGGGGGATAAGACCCAGTACTTC CASSLAQGDKTQYF TRBJ2-5 TRBV11-2 - TRBD1
TGTGCCAGCACCGGGGGAGGGTTGCGGGGGAGTTACACAGATACGCAGTATTTT CASTGGGLRGSYTDTQYF TRBJ2-3 TRBV11-2 - TRBD2
TGCAGCGTCCTTCCGAGGAGCGGGGGCCAAGAGACCCAGTACTTC CSVLPRSGGQETQYF TRBJ2-5 TRBV29-1 - TRBD2
TGTGCCACCAGCAGAGATTTGGGGTCCCCTAACTATGGCTACACCTTC CATSRDLGSPNYGYTF TRBJ1-2 TRBV15 few -
TGCGCCAGCAGGAGCAGCATGAACACTGAAGCTTTCTTT CASRSSMNTEAFF TRBJ1-1 TRBV5-1 few -
TGTGCCAGCAGTTTGGCGGGACAGGCGTATGGCTACACCTTC CASSLAGQAYGYTF TRBJ1-2 TRBV27 - TRBD1
TGCAGCGTTGAGGTGGAGGACGCTCTATCAGCTTTCTTT CSVEVEDALSAFF TRBJ1-1 TRBV29-1 - -
TGTGCCAGCAGCTTAAATCGAGGACAGGAGAACACTGAAGCTTTCTTT CASSLNRGQENTEAFF TRBJ1-1 TRBV7-9 - TRBD1
TGTGCCAGCAGCTGGACAGGACAGGGGGCCTACGAGCAGTACTTC CASSWTGQGAYEQYF TRBJ2-7 TRBV5-4 - TRBD1
TGTGCCAGTAGTATAAATAGCGGCCCATCTCAGCCCCAGCATTTT CASSINSGPSQPQHF TRBJ1-5 TRBV19 few -
TGCGCCAGCACCCTGAGGGGACTAGCGGGAGTGGATGAGCAGTTCTTC CASTLRGLAGVDEQFF TRBJ2-1 TRBV5-1 - TRBD2
TGTGCCGGGTATCCTATGGCCCCCCACGAGCAGTACTTC CAGYPMAPHEQYF TRBJ2-7 TRBV7-9 - -
TGTGCCAGCAGTTTAGGGGCGGCGGGTCTCTACGAGCAGTACTTC CASSLGAAGLYEQYF TRBJ2-7 TRBV27 - -
TGTGCCAGCAGCTCCGACGCCCAGTACAATGAGCAGTTCTTC CASSSDAQYNEQFF TRBJ2-1 TRBV5-8 - -
TGTGCCAGCAGCTTAGGGGGGACAGGTATCTACGAGCAGTACTTC CASSLGGTGIYEQYF TRBJ2-7 TRBV7-2 - TRBD1
TGTGCCAGCAGCGTAACGGGCGGCTCCTACAATGAGCAGTTCTTC CASSVTGGSYNEQFF TRBJ2-1 TRBV9 - -
TGTGCCAGCAGCTTGGATCGACTTGGGGGCATCTATGGCTACACCTTC CASSLDRLGGIYGYTF TRBJ1-2 TRBV5-6 - -
TGCGCCAGCAGCTGGTCAGGGGGCACTGAAGCTTTCTTT CASSWSGGTEAFF TRBJ1-1 TRBV5-1 - TRBD1
TGCGCCAGCAGCTCCTCCGGGAGCTACGAGCAGTACTTC CASSSSGSYEQYF TRBJ2-7 TRBV5-1 - -
TGCAGCGTTCATCACAACTATGGCTACACCTTC CSVHHNYGYTF TRBJ1-2 TRBV29-1 - -